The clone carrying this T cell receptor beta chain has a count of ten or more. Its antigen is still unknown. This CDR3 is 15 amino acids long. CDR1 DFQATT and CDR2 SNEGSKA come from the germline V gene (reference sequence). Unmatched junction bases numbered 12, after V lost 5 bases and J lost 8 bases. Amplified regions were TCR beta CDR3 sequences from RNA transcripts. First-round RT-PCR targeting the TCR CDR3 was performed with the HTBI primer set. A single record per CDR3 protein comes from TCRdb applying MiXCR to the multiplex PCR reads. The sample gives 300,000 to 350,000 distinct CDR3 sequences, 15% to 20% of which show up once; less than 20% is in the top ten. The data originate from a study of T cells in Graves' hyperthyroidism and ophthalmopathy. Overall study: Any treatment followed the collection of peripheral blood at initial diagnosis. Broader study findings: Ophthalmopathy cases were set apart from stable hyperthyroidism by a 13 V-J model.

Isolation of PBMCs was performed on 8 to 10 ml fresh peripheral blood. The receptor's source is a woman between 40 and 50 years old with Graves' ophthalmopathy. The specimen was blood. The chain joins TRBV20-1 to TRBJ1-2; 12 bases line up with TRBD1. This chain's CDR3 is CSAPGQGAMTWGYTF. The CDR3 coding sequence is TGCAGTGCTCCGGGACAGGGGGCGATGACCTGGGGCTACACCTTC.